Listed here is a single T cell receptor beta chain. Source study methods: Nucleated cell counts were estimated from reference gene primer amplification. Only in-frame clones appear in the TCRdb table, and some are missing; sequencing was by immunoSEQ multiplex PCR. D and trimming come from the DNA, and the V and J calls and clone size come from that table. The sample lists approximately 150,000 clones, 85% to 90% occurring once. Trimming left V 3 bases short and J 3 bases short, with 15 bases between. The germline CDR1 and CDR2 sequences are SGHNT and YYREEE (reference sequence). This CDR3 is 16 amino acids long. The data derive from a study of blood T cell repertoires in COVID-19.

This TCR was recovered from a woman aged 60 to 75 with acute or convalescent COVID-19. The chain has TRBV5-4 and TRBJ1-4; D uncertain. Sample: peripheral blood. Here the CDR3 reads CASSWSSGMANEKLFF. As DNA, the CDR3 is TGTGCCAGCAGCTGGAGTTCGGGAATGGCTAATGAAAAACTGTTTTTT.